This T cell receptor (beta chain) comes out of a study of memory CD4+ T cells and cytomegalovirus serostatus. The sort gate was single viable CD3+CD4+CD8-CD45RO+ cells for memory CD4+ T cells. This table comes from immunoSEQ multiplex PCR, and its TCRdb copy is limited to in-frame clones, with some not included. This sample has 50,000 to 60,000 clones, with approximately 82% found just once. This CDR3 is 19 amino acids long. The germline V gene has CDR1 SGHTA and CDR2 FQGNSA. V lost 3 bases and J lost 3; bases outside the gene matches: 14. This chain connects TRBV7-2 to TRBJ2-2; 9 nucleotides match TRBD1. The sequenced sample consisted of memory CD4+ T cells from blood. This TCR was recovered from an adult in good health and CMV-seropositive. The CDR3 coding sequence is TGTGCCAGCAGCTTCAGACAGGGGGAATTGAGCCGATACACCGGGGAGCTGTTTTTT. This codes for CASSFRQGELSRYTGELFF.